This T cell receptor (beta chain) was identified in a study of T cell responses to AZD1222 COVID-19 vaccine (dated by TCRdb to the early 2020s). Regarding the research as a whole: AZD1222 recipients given second doses at about 4 weeks or at about 12 weeks were pooled, since spike-specific TCR depth and breadth were not found to differ between the two schedules. A total of more than 230 trial participants underwent TCR sequencing, of whom about 200 had received two doses of AZD1222 and some 25 had received two doses of the MenACWY control vaccine. Trial participants were enrolled by age into 18-55, 56-69 and 70-plus year subgroups, with roughly 150, 30 and 60 TCR-sequenced participants respectively. Overall study outcomes, separate from this receptor: Participants were mostly white British and included more females than males, and it was suggested by the authors that clonal diversity may have been underestimated. Conclusions about previously exposed vaccinees were limited because only six AZD1222 recipients were SARS-CoV-2 seropositive at baseline. No day 14 peak-response samples were available, so repertoires were characterized only after the peak T cell response. Vaccine-associated CD4 TCRs spanned the whole spike protein, with dominant responses in regions 160-218 and 743-854. In the small 56-69-year group, the increase in depth fell short of significance, most likely because of low power. A significant rise in spike-specific TCR breadth and depth was observed after two AZD1222 doses relative to day 0 and relative to MenACWY recipients. Reportedly, close to half of the unique spike-specific TCRs recognized epitopes lying outside the regions that are mutated in the B.1.351 and B.1.1.7 variants.

V and J are truncated by 5 bases and 5 bases respectively, leaving an intervening sequence of 19 bases. The germline V gene sets CDR1 to SGHRS and CDR2 to YFSETQ. From the cysteine up to the phenylalanine, the CDR3 has a length of 15 residues. Only the CDR3 region is kept as DNA, spanning 45 bases read in frame from base 1. The sample's time point, from its label and the paper: baseline before first vaccination. The vaccinee samples were drawn from two UK trials, COV001 and COV002, one of which was a single-blind randomized controlled phase 2/3 trial testing AZD1222 (ChAdOx1 nCoV-19) in healthy adults. For TCRbeta chain sequencing, PBMC samples were collected from trial participants at day 0 and at day 28 after the second dose. The CDR3 regions of human TCRbeta chains were subjected to immunosequencing. The study's processing was this. Repertoire TCRs were checked for matches against a reference library of SARS-CoV-2-specific TCRs that had been generated using the MIRA antigen-specificity platform. Breadth was defined as the fraction of unique TCRs that were SARS-CoV-2-associated. Depth was defined as the fraction of total T cells that were SARS-CoV-2-associated. Using the MIRA data, every spike-specific TCR was mapped to the spike region that the TCR reacted to and assigned to either a CD4 or a CD8 class. Log10-transformed breadth and depth values were compared by one-way ANOVA with Sidak's multiple comparisons tests. TCRdb took over this immuneACCESS table, retaining in-frame rearrangements with V and J assigned. Such tables are incomplete; in checked studies, under half of the missing clones stem from an unresolved V gene, and the remainder is unexplained. V and J calls and clone size are those listed in that table; D and trimming were worked out from the DNA. The sample data list around 70,000 clones, and around nine tenths of these were observed just once. The ten largest account for 7.5% to 9.5% of the sample.

Concerning this clone: Its antigen is not yet known. Within one base of it there is no much larger clone, and no base qualities were kept.

The source material was peripheral blood, sampled on day 0 of AZD1222 vaccination. The receptor comes from an adult in good health. The chain was built from TRBV5-1 and TRBJ1-1, with an unclear D gene assignment. The CDR3 in this case is CASRELGMQLTEAFF. In nucleotide form, the sequence is TGCGCCAGCAGGGAATTGGGGATGCAGTTAACTGAAGCTTTCTTT.